The 22 T cell receptor beta chains given below trace back to one sample, sequenced in a study of blood T cell repertoires in COVID-19. TCRdb's copy holds only in-frame clones and misses some; the assay was immunoSEQ multiplex PCR. The repertoire includes a few hundred thousand clones, over 80% of them detected once, and roughly 1.2% sits in the top ten. Sequencing was carried out using PBMCs or T cells enriched from blood (not recorded which). These receptors were collected from a man aged 25-45 years who had recovered from COVID-19.

This sequence joins TRBV18 and TRBJ2-5; no firm D call. With 3 bases removed from V and 0 bases from J, the gap between germline ends came to 20 bases. Per the germline V gene, CDR1 is KGHSH and CDR2 is LQKENI. The CDR3 spans 18 residues. Here the CDR3 DNA reads TGTGCCAGCTCACCGGTCATCTTTTCGTACGCGTACCAAGAGACCCAGTACTTC. Translation gives CASSPVIFSYAYQETQYF.

The chain uses TRBV27 and TRBJ1-1, with D possibly being TRBD1 (6 bases). The CDR3 runs 18 residues. CDR1 and CDR2 (germline): MNHEY, SMNVEV (reference sequence). V gave up 6 bases and J gave up 0 bases, with 23 bases separating them. CDR3 nucleotide sequence: TGTGCCAGCAGCCTCTTGCTTCGGAGGACAGCCATGAACACTGAAGCTTTCTTT. Protein product: CASSLLLRRTAMNTEAFF.

V usage is TRBV12-3 or TRBV12-4 and J usage is TRBJ1-1, with no clear D. Trimming cost V 6 bases and J 1 base, with 9 bases left between them. CDR3 length: 13 residues. The CDR3 nucleotides are TGTGCCAGCAGAACCGGGAGGAACACTGAAGCTTTCTTT. It codes for CASRTGRNTEAFF.

The CDR3 loop is CASSRDRDREQYF. In DNA form, the CDR3 reads TGTGCCAGCAGCCGGGACAGGGATCGCGAGCAGTACTTC. The genes are TRBV12-3 or TRBV12-4 and TRBJ2-7; 9 nucleotides align to TRBD1. Trimming removed 6 bases from V and 6 bases from J; junction bases left unmatched: 6. There are 13 residues in the CDR3.

The CDR3 is CASSLAGRLAGTDTQYF. CDR3 sequence (DNA): TGTGCCAGCAGCTTAGCGGGGAGACTAGCCGGCACAGATACGCAGTATTTT. The rearrangement joins TRBV7-9 to TRBJ2-3; 7 nucleotides align to TRBD2. In germline, CDR1 is SEHNR, CDR2 FQNEAQ (reference sequence). The CDR3 runs 17 residues. With 0 bases clipped from V and 1 base from J, the junction kept 7 bases outside the gene matches.

The CDR3 reads CASSVDSGSFSYEQYF. The CDR3 DNA reads as TGTGCCAGCAGCGTAGACAGCGGGAGCTTCTCCTACGAGCAGTACTTC. The V call is TRBV9, the J call TRBJ2-7; 8 bases match TRBD2. Per germline, CDR1 SGDLS and CDR2 YYNGEE. The V segment lost 0 bases and the J segment 0 bases; nucleotides outside the gene matches: 5. The CDR3 has 16 amino acids.

V usage is TRBV23-1 and J usage is TRBJ1-6, with TRBD1 matching 11 bases. TRBV23-1 is placed among ORFs of uncertain function. J was trimmed by 5 bases and V by 3 bases; bases with no gene match: 6. CDR3 length: 17 residues. CDR3 region: CASSHSDRGRNNSPLHF. The DNA for the CDR3 is TGCGCCAGCAGTCATTCGGACAGGGGGCGTAATAATTCACCCCTCCACTTT.

The J gene is TRBJ1-2, the V gene TRBV5-1; the match to TRBD1 covers 7 bases. The germline V gene has CDR1 SGHRS and CDR2 YFSETQ. V shed 4 bases, J shed 6 bases, and the junction held 9 bases outside the gene matches. The length of the CDR3 is 14 residues. The CDR3 spells CASSPDRSLHGYTF. In nucleotides, the CDR3 is TGCGCCAGCAGCCCGGACAGGTCTTTGCATGGCTACACCTTC.

The V and J genes are TRBV21-1 and TRBJ1-6. TRBV21-1 is labeled a pseudogene. This CDR3 comprises 17 residues. DNA of the CDR3: TGTGCCAGCAGCTGTGAAGGCTCGGCGAGGTATAATTCACCCCTCCACTTT. Translated: CASSCEGSARYNSPLHF.

The J gene is TRBJ2-7, the V gene TRBV18; 10 bases line up with TRBD1. V trimming: 3 bases; J trimming: 2 bases; junction bases outside the gene matches: 4. CDR3 length: 15 amino acids. The germline V gene encodes CDR1 KGHSH and CDR2 LQKENI. CDR3 DNA: TGTGCCAGCTCACCGGGACAGGGGTCGACCTACGAGCAGTACTTC. It is translated as CASSPGQGSTYEQYF.

The genes are TRBV21-1 and TRBJ1-2; the table's D gene call, TRBD1, was not cross checked with the DNA. TRBV21-1 is labeled a pseudogene. This CDR3 comprises 13 residues. In nucleotides, the CDR3 is TGTGCCAGCAGGGTCAGGGGTCCCAATGGCTACACCTTC. The encoded protein is CASRVRGPNGYTF.

This clone appeared a single time. This sequence joins TRBV9 and TRBJ2-1; 8 bases agree with TRBD2. Germline loops: CDR1 SGDLS, CDR2 YYNGEE. V was clipped by 2 bases and J by 2 bases; unmatched bases: 12. This CDR3 is 18 amino acids long. In nucleotides, the CDR3 is TGTGCCAGCAGCGTCGGACTTATAGCGGGGACACCCTACAATGAGCAGTTCTTC. Residues: CASSVGLIAGTPYNEQFF. Together with reference TRBV9 and TRBJ2-1, the CDR3 gives the full variable domain: DSGVTQTPKHLITATGQRVTLRCSPRSGDLSVYWYQQSLDQGLQFLIQYYNGEERAKGNILERFSAQQFPDLHSELNLSSLELGDSALYFCASSVGLIAGTPYNEQFFGPGTRLTVL.

This clone was seen once. V usage is TRBV5-1 and J usage is TRBJ1-2; 10 bases line up with TRBD1. V shed 4 bases, J shed 8 bases, and the junction held 5 bases outside the gene matches. The CDR3 covers 13 residues. In germline, CDR1 is SGHRS, CDR2 YFSETQ. The CDR3: CASSIGTGEGYTF. As DNA, the CDR3 is TGCGCCAGCAGCATTGGGACAGGGGAAGGCTACACCTTC.

This sequence joins TRBV15 and TRBJ1-5; no clear D gene. Trimming took off 0 bases at V and 5 bases at J, with 5 bases between the two ends. From germline, CDR1 is LNHNV and CDR2 YYDKDF (reference sequence). The CDR3 loop spans 13 amino acids. CDR3 amino acids: CATSRDLHQPQHF. The CDR3 nucleotides read TGTGCCACCAGCAGAGATCTCCATCAGCCCCAGCATTTT.

The V gene is TRBV25-1, the J gene TRBJ2-6; a possible D gene is TRBD1 (6 bases). The CDR3 is made up of 17 amino acids. Per the germline V gene, CDR1 is MGHDK and CDR2 is SYGVNS. Trimming removed 6 bases at V and 0 bases at J, with 15 bases between. CDR3 protein: CASRSRGPLSGANVLTF. The DNA of the CDR3 is TGTGCCAGCAGATCCAGGGGTCCCCTCTCTGGGGCCAACGTCCTGACTTTC. Using reference TRBV25-1 and TRBJ2-6 for the parts outside the CDR3, the full variable domain is EADIYQTPRYLVIGTGKKITLECSQTMGHDKMYWYQQDPGMELHLIHYSYGVNSTEKGDLSSESTVSRIRTEHFPLTLESARPSHTSQYLCASRSRGPLSGANVLTFGAGSRLTVL.

The V and J genes are TRBV10-1 and TRBJ2-7, with D tentatively TRBD2 (6 bases). V shed 2 bases and J shed 5 bases, with 7 bases lying between them. Looked up from germline, CDR1 is WNHNN and CDR2 is SYGVQD (reference sequence). The length of the CDR3 is 12 residues. Here the CDR3 DNA reads TGCGCCAGCAGTGAGGGGGGGAACGAGCAGTACTTC. It is translated as CASSEGGNEQYF.

The J gene is TRBJ1-2, the V gene TRBV7-9, with D uncertain. The length of the CDR3 is 16 residues. CDR1 and CDR2 (germline): SEHNR, FQNEAQ (reference sequence). V lost 0 bases and J 0 bases, leaving 11 bases between the germline ends. The CDR3, as DNA: TGTGCCAGCAGCTTAGCGAGTCCCATAACTAACTATGGCTACACCTTC. This encodes CASSLASPITNYGYTF.

The V gene is TRBV6-2 or TRBV6-3, the J gene TRBJ2-4; 9 nucleotides align to TRBD2. Germline lookup yields CDR1 MNHEY and CDR2 SVGEGT. The CDR3 sequence is 16 residues long. The junction had 4 bases not matched to a gene; V was cut back by 4 bases and J by 0 bases. Here the CDR3 DNA reads TGTGCCAGCAGTTTTGGACTAGCGTTAGCCAAAAACATTCAGTACTTC. Encoded protein: CASSFGLALAKNIQYF.

The chain carries TRBV29-1 and TRBJ1-1; D possibly corresponds to TRBD1 (5 bases). Trimming removed 7 bases at V and 0 bases at J, with 18 bases between. Germline loops: CDR1 SQVTM, CDR2 ANQGSEA. The CDR3 is 15 amino acids. Here the CDR3 reads CSASGAPTMNTEAFF. The CDR3, as DNA: TGCAGCGCAAGTGGGGCTCCCACCATGAACACTGAAGCTTTCTTT.

The rearrangement joins TRBV7-6 to TRBJ2-1; a weak D match, TRBD2 (5 bases). CDR1 is SGHVS, CDR2 FNYEAQ, per germline. V gave up 0 bases and J gave up 4 bases, with 16 bases separating them. This CDR3 spans 17 amino acids. This chain's CDR3 is CASSLAKMFSDYNEQFF. DNA for the CDR3: TGTGCCAGCAGCTTAGCCAAGATGTTTAGCGATTACAATGAGCAGTTCTTC.

The V and J genes are TRBV19 and TRBJ1-2; TRBD1 matches at 7 bases. V lost 2 bases and J lost 8; bases outside the gene matches: 11. This CDR3 comprises 15 residues. Germline V gene sequence: CDR1 LNHDA, CDR2 SQIVND (reference sequence). The DNA of the CDR3 is TGTGCCAGTAGTATAAAAGGGATCGACAGGGACGGCTACACCTTC. It encodes CASSIKGIDRDGYTF.

This clone was seen a handful of times. This chain joins TRBV7-2 and TRBJ1-2; the match to TRBD1 covers 8 bases. After removal of 5 bases from V and 3 bases from J, the junction contained 5 bases not matched to a gene. This CDR3 spans 14 amino acids. Germline CDR1 reads SGHTA; CDR2 reads FQGNSA. CDR3 sequence (DNA): TGTGCCAGCAGCCGGGACAGGCGTTACTATGGCTACACCTTC. Its translation is CASSRDRRYYGYTF.